This T cell receptor (beta chain) was identified in a study of blood T cell repertoires in COVID-19. Study summary: Samples taken during acute and convalescent COVID-19 were collected in the United States, Italy and Spain. In each case, the material was cDNA or gDNA derived from T cells, B-cell-depleted T cells, or PBMCs.

The CDR3 covers 16 residues. The V gene lost 5 bases and the J gene lost 5 bases, with 16 bases spanning the gap. Germline V gives CDR1 LNHDA, CDR2 SQIVND (reference sequence). The authors' processing: From reference gene primer amplification, estimates of nucleated cell counts were derived. Data came from immunoSEQ multiplex PCR; TCRdb stores just in-frame clones and leaves some out. V and J calls and clone size are those listed in that table; D and trimming were worked out from the DNA. The table records about 34,000 clones, roughly 87% of them present only once. This chain connects TRBV19 to TRBJ1-6, with a possible D match to TRBD1 (5 bases). The receptor comes from an elderly man with acute or convalescent COVID-19. The sequencing input was peripheral blood. CDR3 sequence (DNA): TGTGCCAGTAGTCCCCAACCAGGGCAAAATAATTCACCCCTCCACTTT. Translating it yields CASSPQPGQNNSPLHF.